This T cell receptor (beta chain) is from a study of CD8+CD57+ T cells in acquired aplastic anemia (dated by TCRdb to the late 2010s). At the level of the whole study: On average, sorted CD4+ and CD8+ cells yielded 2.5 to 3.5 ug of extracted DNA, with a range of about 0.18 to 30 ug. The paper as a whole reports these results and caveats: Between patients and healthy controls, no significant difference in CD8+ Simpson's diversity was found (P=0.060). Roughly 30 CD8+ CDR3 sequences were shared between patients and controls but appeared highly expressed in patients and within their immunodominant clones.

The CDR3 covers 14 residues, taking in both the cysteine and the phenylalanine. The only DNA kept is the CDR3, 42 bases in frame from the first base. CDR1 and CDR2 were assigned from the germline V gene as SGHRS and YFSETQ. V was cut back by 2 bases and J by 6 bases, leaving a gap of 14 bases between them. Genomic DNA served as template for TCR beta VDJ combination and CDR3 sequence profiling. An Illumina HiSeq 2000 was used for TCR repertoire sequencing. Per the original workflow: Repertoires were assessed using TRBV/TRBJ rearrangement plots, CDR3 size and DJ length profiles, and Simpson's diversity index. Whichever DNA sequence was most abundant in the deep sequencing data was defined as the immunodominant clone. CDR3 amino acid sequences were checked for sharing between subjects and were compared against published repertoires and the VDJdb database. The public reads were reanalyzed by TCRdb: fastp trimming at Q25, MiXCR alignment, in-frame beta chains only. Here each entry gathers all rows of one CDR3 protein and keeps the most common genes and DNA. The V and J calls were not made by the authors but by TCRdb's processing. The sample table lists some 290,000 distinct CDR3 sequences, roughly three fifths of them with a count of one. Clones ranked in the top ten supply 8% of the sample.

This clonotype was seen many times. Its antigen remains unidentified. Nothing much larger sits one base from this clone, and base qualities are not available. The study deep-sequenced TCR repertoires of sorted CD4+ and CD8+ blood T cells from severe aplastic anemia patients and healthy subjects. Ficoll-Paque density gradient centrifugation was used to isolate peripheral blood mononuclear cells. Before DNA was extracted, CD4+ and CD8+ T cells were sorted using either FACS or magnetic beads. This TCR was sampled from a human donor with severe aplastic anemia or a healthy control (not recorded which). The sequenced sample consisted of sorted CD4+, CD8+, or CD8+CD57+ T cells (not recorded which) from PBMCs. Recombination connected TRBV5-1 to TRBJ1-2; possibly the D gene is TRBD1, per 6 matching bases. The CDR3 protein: CASSFLTGQDGYTF. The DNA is TGCGCCAGCAGCTTTTTGACAGGTCAAGATGGCTACACCTTC.